This T cell receptor (beta chain) was captured in a study of OX40 agonist ivuxolimab in advanced cancers. Generated by immunoSEQ multiplex PCR, the TCRdb table keeps only in-frame clones and is missing some. The sample includes about 83,000 clones, about 92% of them seen just once. With respect to this clone: Its antigen is not known.

General observations from the study: Those patients achieving a partial response at 0.1-3.0 mg/kg showed among the lowest clonal expansion.

Germline V lookup: CDR1 SGDLS, CDR2 YYNGEE. V was pared by 3 bases and J by 5 bases, with 15 bases between. The CDR3 totals 15 residues. This specimen was CD4+ or CD8+ T cells sorted from blood, taken in a trial of the OX40 agonist ivuxolimab. The source is an adult with an advanced solid tumor such as melanoma, head and neck, liver or kidney cancer. The chain carries TRBV9 and TRBJ2-1; tentatively, D is TRBD1 or TRBD2 (5 bases each). As DNA, the CDR3 is TGTGCCAGCAGCGCGTCCGGGACCCAGAACAATGAGCAGTTCTTC. This sequence encodes CASSASGTQNNEQFF.